Listed below are T cell receptor beta chains from one sample, sequenced in a study of T cell responses to AZD1222 COVID-19 vaccine. The repertoire was sequenced with immunoSEQ multiplex PCR; TCRdb's copy has only in-frame clones and lacks some. The table lists 130,000 to 150,000 clones, approximately 93% of them singletons. Sequencing used peripheral blood, obtained after recovery from COVID-19. The receptors derive from an adult who had recovered from COVID-19. CDR3s include the opening cysteine and the closing phenylalanine or tryptophan. Each record gives: V gene, J gene, clone size, D gene, CDR3 protein, CDR3 DNA. A D gene is named only where the DNA matches it firmly. Size values are once, few and many counts, or a class for expanded clones, and some rows have none.

>TRBV5-1|TRBJ2-3|once|TRBD2
CASSWAGADTQYF
TGCGCCAGCAGCTGGGCGGGAGCAGATACGCAGTATTTT
>TRBV28|TRBJ2-7|NA|NA
CASSLQGGGYEQYF
TGTGCCAGCAGTTTACAGGGGGGAGGCTACGAGCAGTACTTC
>TRBV5-6|TRBJ2-2|NA|NA
CASSLVGYYTGELFF
TGTGCCAGCAGCTTGGTAGGATATTACACCGGGGAGCTGTTTTTT
>TRBV20-1|TRBJ1-2|NA|NA
CSAMREGGYTF
TGCAGTGCTATGAGGGAGGGAGGCTACACCTTC
>TRBV9|TRBJ2-7|NA|NA
CASSVGELTRPHEQYF
TGTGCCAGCAGCGTCGGGGAACTAACTCGGCCCCACGAGCAGTACTTC
>TRBV30|TRBJ1-5|once|TRBD1
CAWKADRGFNQPQHF
TGTGCCTGGAAGGCGGACAGGGGGTTTAATCAGCCCCAGCATTTT
>TRBV19|TRBJ2-1|NA|NA
CASSIGAASSYNEQFF
TGTGCCAGTAGTATAGGGGCGGCCAGCTCCTACAATGAGCAGTTCTTC
>TRBV7-9|TRBJ2-3|NA|NA
CASGIVSGTDTQYF
TGTGCCAGCGGGATAGTTAGCGGCACAGATACGCAGTATTTT
>TRBV28|TRBJ2-7|NA|TRBD1
CASSSRGTGSYEQYF
TGTGCCAGCAGTTCAAGGGGGACAGGGTCCTACGAGCAGTACTTC
>TRBV19|TRBJ2-1|NA|TRBD1
CASSRDRGNEQFF
TGTGCCAGTAGTCGGGACAGGGGAAATGAGCAGTTCTTC
>TRBV18|TRBJ2-5|NA|NA
CASSPMGGLETQYF
TGTGCCAGCTCACCAATGGGGGGGCTGGAGACCCAGTACTTC
>TRBV5-6|TRBJ2-1|NA|TRBD2
CASSFPGSGRGRLYNEQFF
TGTGCCAGCAGCTTCCCGGGTAGCGGGAGGGGCCGGCTCTACAATGAGCAGTTCTTC
>TRBV5-4|TRBJ2-3|once|NA
CASSQRGTDTQYF
TGTGCCAGCAGCCAACGGGGCACAGATACGCAGTATTTT
>TRBV18|TRBJ2-7|NA|NA
CASSPPTGREQYF
TGTGCCAGCTCACCACCGACGGGTCGAGAGCAGTACTTC
>TRBV28|TRBJ2-2|once|NA
CASSIVLHGELFF
TGTGCCAGCAGTATCGTCTTGCATGGGGAGCTGTTTTTT
>TRBV6-5|TRBJ1-6|NA|NA
CAGTLENNSPLHF
TGTGCCGGAACCCTAGAGAATAATTCACCCCTCCACTTT
>TRBV6-5|TRBJ1-4|NA|NA
CASSKGGSGEKLFF
TGTGCCAGCAGTAAGGGGGGGTCAGGTGAAAAACTGTTTTTT
>TRBV2|TRBJ2-5|NA|NA
CASSVSETQYF
TGTGCCAGCAGTGTTTCCGAGACCCAGTACTTC
>TRBV5-1|TRBJ2-1|NA|TRBD2
CASRMGLVETEQFF
TGCGCCAGCAGAATGGGACTAGTTGAGACGGAGCAGTTCTTC
>TRBV19|TRBJ2-7|NA|TRBD1
CASSSSGTGNYEQYF
TGTGCCAGTAGCTCCTCCGGGACAGGCAACTACGAGCAGTACTTC
>TRBV28|TRBJ1-5|NA|NA
CASILSGLPYYSNQPQHF
TGTGCCAGCATATTATCAGGGCTCCCGTACTATAGCAATCAGCCCCAGCATTTT
>TRBV3-1/TRBV3-2|TRBJ1-6|NA|NA
CASSPTAESYNSPLHF
TGTGCCAGCAGCCCGACAGCTGAGTCCTATAATTCACCCCTCCACTTT
>TRBV2|TRBJ1-6|NA|NA
CASQWESSYNSPLHF
TGTGCCAGCCAATGGGAGAGCTCCTATAATTCACCCCTCCACTTT
>TRBV7-9|TRBJ2-1|NA|NA
CASSIQPGRGAYNEQFF
TGTGCCAGCAGCATCCAGCCCGGCAGGGGGGCTTACAATGAGCAGTTCTTC
>TRBV6-2/TRBV6-3|TRBJ2-3|NA|TRBD2
CASSYPVAGGPRRTDTQYF
TGTGCCAGCAGTTATCCGGTAGCGGGAGGCCCGAGACGCACAGATACGCAGTATTTT
>TRBV6-5|TRBJ1-3|NA|NA
CASRAESSGNTIYF
TGTGCCAGCAGGGCAGAGAGCTCTGGAAACACCATATATTTT
>TRBV7-2|TRBJ1-1|NA|TRBD1
CASSAWTGANTEAFF
TGTGCCAGCAGCGCATGGACAGGGGCTAACACTGAAGCTTTCTTT